The clone carrying this T cell receptor delta chain was counted many times. Other DNA sequences within the sample encode an identical CDR3. The data derive from a study of gamma-delta T cells after stem cell transplantation. Per germline, CDR1 TVYSNPD and CDR2 GDNSRS (reference sequence). CDR3 length: 22 residues. Trimming left V 0 bases short and J 0 bases short, with 27 bases between. TCRdb ran CATT on the RT-PCR reads. The sample includes 15,000 to 17,000 delta-chain clones, 9% to 9.5% seen only once; the top ten take approximately 66%. The V call is TRDV3, the J call TRDJ3; D perhaps matches TRDD3 (5 bases). The sample taken for sequencing was gamma-delta T cells. This clonotype was sampled from a human donor. It is not recorded whose cells these are; they may come from a transplant donor. CDR3 sequence: CAFSSWEYRGSRSSWDTRQMFF. CDR3 DNA: TGTGCCTTTAGTTCTTGGGAGTACAGGGGGTCCCGGAGCTCCTGGGACACCCGACAGATGTTTTTC.